This T cell receptor beta chain comes out of a study of early stage breast cancer tumors. Study as a whole: About eight ER+/PR+/HER2- tumors were invasive ductal; a few were invasive lobular. About 10-fold was the mean read coverage per sample.

Trimming removed 3 bases from V and 4 bases from J, with 18 bases in between. The V gene's germline CDR1 is LNHDA and CDR2 SQIVND (reference sequence). The CDR3 is made up of 16 amino acids. Each sample had two DNA replicates, 0.5 to 0.65 ug blood or 1.5 ug tissue. Assay: immunoSEQ multiplex PCR; the TCRdb copy retains only in-frame clones and omits some. The sample lists 25,000 to 30,000 clones, about 83% seen once, with about a tenth in the top ten. The receptor was derived from a person between 45 and 65 years old with breast cancer. The chain uses TRBV19 and TRBJ2-5; unclear D gene. Material: blood. CDR3 in DNA: TGTGCCAGTAGTATGACCGGACCGAAAGAAAGAGAGACCCAGTACTTC. As protein: CASSMTGPKERETQYF.